These T cell receptor beta chains were read from a single sample in a study of T-cell reconstitution after alpha-beta-depleted transplantation in children. TCRdb ran MiXCR on the PCR reads and lists one entry per CDR3 protein. Among about 610,000 distinct CDR3 sequences listed, 10% were seen once. The material was PBMCs from the stem cell graft donor, obtained from the stem cell graft. The receptors come from a human donor who donated a stem cell graft to a child with acute myeloid leukemia. CDR3s include the opening cysteine and the closing phenylalanine or tryptophan. Fields, in order: V gene, D gene, J gene, clone size, CDR3 protein, CDR3 DNA. A D gene is named only where the DNA matches it firmly. Some rows have no size entry. The others give once, few or many, or a class for an expanded clone.

>TRBV11-1|-|TRBJ2-1|few
CASSTRGEQFF
TGTGCCAGCAGCACCAGGGGTGAGCAGTTCTTC
>TRBV29-1|TRBD1|TRBJ2-2|-
CSVSPTGVGPGELFF
TGCAGCGTATCCCCAACAGGGGTGGGACCCGGGGAGCTGTTTTTT
>TRBV12-3/TRBV12-4|-|TRBJ1-5|-
CASSPGESSNQPQHF
TGTGCCAGCAGTCCGGGGGAATCTAGCAATCAGCCCCAGCATTTT
>TRBV7-9|-|TRBJ2-5|-
CASSFDSRETQYF
TGTGCCAGCAGCTTCGACTCGAGAGAGACCCAGTACTTC
>TRBV12-3/TRBV12-4|TRBD2|TRBJ2-1|few
CASTTGLAGGPWEQFF
TGTGCCAGCACCACTGGACTAGCGGGAGGGCCTTGGGAGCAGTTCTTC
>TRBV7-3|TRBD2|TRBJ2-3|many
CASSLTSGSTDTQYF
TGTGCCAGCAGCTTGACTAGCGGGAGCACAGATACGCAGTATTTT
>TRBV11-2|TRBD2|TRBJ2-5|-
CASSPTWGLAGWQETQYF
TGTGCCAGCAGCCCTACCTGGGGACTAGCGGGATGGCAAGAGACCCAGTACTTC
>TRBV12-3/TRBV12-4|TRBD2|TRBJ2-1|many
CASIGGSLSGSYNEQFF
TGTGCCAGCATAGGCGGGAGCCTATCCGGCTCCTACAATGAGCAGTTCTTC
>TRBV14|-|TRBJ1-2|many
CASSPANYGYTF
TGTGCCAGCAGCCCAGCTAACTATGGCTACACCTTC
>TRBV7-9|TRBD2|TRBJ2-1|few
CASSALTSGRGPGEQFF
TGTGCCAGCAGCGCCTTGACTAGCGGGAGGGGCCCAGGTGAGCAGTTCTTC
>TRBV7-2|TRBD1|TRBJ1-4|-
CASSSTRQGGVEKLFF
TGTGCCAGCAGCTCCACTAGACAGGGTGGCGTTGAAAAACTGTTTTTT
>TRBV5-6|-|TRBJ2-5|few
CASSFRGRDMQTQYF
TGTGCCAGCAGCTTCCGTGGGAGGGACATGCAGACCCAGTACTTC
>TRBV7-3|-|TRBJ2-5|many
CASSLSGRGQETQYF
TGTGCCAGCAGCTTAAGTGGGCGGGGCCAAGAGACCCAGTACTTC
>TRBV7-9|-|TRBJ2-7|few
CASRPREEVYYEQYF
TGTGCCAGCAGGCCCAGGGAGGAAGTTTACTACGAGCAGTACTTC
>TRBV7-9|-|TRBJ2-7|-
CASSPGKSYEQYF
TGTGCCAGCAGTCCAGGGAAATCCTACGAGCAGTACTTC
>TRBV12-3/TRBV12-4|-|TRBJ2-4|-
CASTRGGGRGENIQYF
TGTGCCAGCACTCGAGGGGGAGGCCGGGGGGAAAACATTCAGTACTTC
>TRBV4-2|-|TRBJ1-4|few
CASSQATAGTTNEKLFF
TGTGCCAGCAGCCAAGCTACGGCAGGGACAACTAATGAAAAACTGTTTTTT
>TRBV30|-|TRBJ2-3|few
CAWRHPESTDTQYF
TGTGCCTGGCGTCACCCGGAAAGCACAGATACGCAGTATTTT
>TRBV30|-|TRBJ1-1|-
CAKSTGGNTEAFF
TGTGCCAAGAGTACGGGGGGGAACACTGAAGCTTTCTTT
>TRBV12-3/TRBV12-4|-|TRBJ1-5|-
CASSLAPGGNQPQHF
TGTGCCAGCAGTTTAGCGCCGGGGGGCAATCAGCCCCAGCATTTT
>TRBV6-1|-|TRBJ2-2|few
CASSLDTNTGELFF
TGTGCCAGCAGCCTCGACACAAACACCGGGGAGCTGTTTTTT
>TRBV12-3/TRBV12-4|-|TRBJ2-3|-
CASGVARSIDTQYF
TGTGCCAGCGGGGTAGCGAGATCCATAGATACGCAGTATTTT
>TRBV7-3|TRBD2|TRBJ2-2|many
CASSQGLAGVTGELFF
TGTGCCAGCAGCCAGGGACTAGCGGGAGTTACCGGGGAGCTGTTTTTT
>TRBV27|-|TRBJ1-2|-
CASSRTDTNYGYTF
TGTGCCAGCTCTCGGACGGATACTAACTATGGCTACACCTTC
>TRBV4-2|-|TRBJ2-1|-
CASSQGSGSPRGLNEQFF
TGTGCCAGCAGCCAAGGGTCCGGCTCTCCTAGAGGCCTCAATGAGCAGTTCTTC
>TRBV15|-|TRBJ2-7|-
CATSGRLYYEQYF
TGTGCCACCAGCGGAAGACTCTACTACGAGCAGTACTTC
>TRBV7-7|-|TRBJ2-3|-
CASSVRDPGQIRSIF
-
>TRBV4-1|-|TRBJ2-1|few
CASSQGPPSDEQFF
TGCGCCAGCAGCCAAGGTCCCCCTAGCGATGAGCAGTTCTTC
>TRBV12-3/TRBV12-4|-|TRBJ2-1|-
CASTFTTQHEQFF
TGTGCCAGCACATTCACTACCCAACATGAGCAGTTCTTC
>TRBV3-1|-|TRBJ2-1|few
CASSQLIQGSYNEQFF
TGTGCCAGCAGCCAGCTTATACAGGGCTCCTACAATGAGCAGTTCTTC
>TRBV20-1|-|TRBJ1-2|few
CSARRGGYGYTF
TGCAGTGCTAGGAGGGGGGGGTATGGCTACACCTTC
>TRBV28|-|TRBJ2-1|-
CASSPSGGSSYNEQFF
TGTGCCAGCAGTCCCTCTGGTGGGAGCTCCTACAATGAGCAGTTCTTC
>TRBV7-3|-|TRBJ2-1|-
CASSTVALREQFF
TGTGCCAGCTCCACCGTAGCTTTGCGTGAGCAGTTCTTC
>TRBV28|TRBD2|TRBJ2-1|few
CASFGLAGSPIYNEQFF
TGTGCCAGCTTTGGACTAGCGGGATCCCCAATCTACAATGAGCAGTTCTTC
>TRBV6-6|-|TRBJ1-1|many
CASSYFRDPEAFF
TGTGCCAGCAGTTACTTCAGGGATCCTGAAGCTTTCTTT
>TRBV4-2|-|TRBJ2-1|-
CASSQGSSERSYNEQFF
TGTGCCAGCAGCCAGGGCTCCTCAGAACGGAGCTACAATGAGCAGTTCTTC
>TRBV29-1|TRBD1|TRBJ2-7|many
CSVGRTGGYEQYF
TGCAGCGTTGGGCGGACAGGGGGCTACGAGCAGTACTTC
>TRBV3-1|TRBD2|TRBJ2-3|-
CATTQRAGYTDTQYF
TGTGCCACCACCCAAAGAGCGGGATACACAGATACGCAGTATTTT
>TRBV6-1|-|TRBJ2-2|many
CASDPPGRAGTGELFF
TGTGCCAGCGACCCTCCTGGGCGGGCGGGCACCGGGGAGCTGTTTTTT
>TRBV29-1|TRBD2|TRBJ2-5|few
CSVDGGGGQYF
TGCAGCGTTGACGGCGGCGGGGGGCAGTACTTC
>TRBV30|TRBD1|TRBJ2-7|few
CAWRDRGSHEQYF
TGTGCCTGGAGGGACAGGGGTTCCCACGAGCAGTACTTC
>TRBV9|-|TRBJ2-3|many
CASSVARSTDTQYF
TGTGCCAGCAGCGTCGCCAGAAGCACAGATACGCAGTATTTT
>TRBV6-1|TRBD1|TRBJ1-1|few
CASRDRGPFANTEAFF
TGTGCCAGCCGGGACAGGGGCCCTTTCGCGAACACTGAAGCTTTCTTT
>TRBV15|TRBD1|TRBJ2-7|-
CATSRDRGGYEQYF
TGTGCCACCAGCAGGGACAGGGGTGGCTACGAGCAGTACTTC
>TRBV11-1|TRBD2|TRBJ2-7|few
CASTRGGPSYEQYF
TGTGCCAGCACCCGGGGGGGGCCCTCCTACGAGCAGTACTTC